The source of this TCR beta chain is a study of shared clonotypes between healthy human individuals (dated by TCRdb to the early 2020s). As for the study more broadly: Two women and three men aged 18 to 49 years were included in the cohort. For each donor, three plates each were used for CD4 naive and CD4 memory, two plates were used for CD8 naive, and one plate was used for CD8 memory. The study deeply sequenced blood TCR repertoires of several healthy adults to estimate repertoire size and the extent of clonotype sharing between individuals. To increase sequencing depth and limit assay-specific biases, different laboratories used diverse techniques to prepare libraries and sequence TCR repertoires. Between about 0.8 and 8.9 billion PBMCs per donor were obtained by leukapheresis. What the work shows at the level of the full study, not this receptor alone: Larger estimated clonotype richness was generally found for naive subsets than for memory subsets. Pairwise subsampling led to the expectation that sequencing depth would affect the degree of clonotype sharing among donors. Sharing across four donors was observed for around 5% of naive CD4, about 3.2% of naive CD8, 2% to 2.5% of memory CD4, and about 0.4% of memory CD8 clonotypes. Because the study included a small number of donors, the genetic and exposure-history diversity represented was limited. Incomplete sequencing was indicated by rarefaction of sorted-subset datasets, despite the large sequencing depth. Only blood was sampled, and tissue TCR repertoires likely differ from those in blood. Higher generation probabilities were observed for clonotypes shared by all four sorted-subset donors than for non-shared clonotypes.

Using the deep immunoSEQ assay, multiplex PCR amplified TCR CDR3 regions from genomic DNA. Extracted genomic DNA from each cell subset was distributed evenly across all wells of several immunoSEQ 96-well plates, and each plate was treated as a replicate. For sorted subsets, roughly 200 ng of genomic DNA, equivalent to roughly 30,000 T cell genomes, went into each replicate PCR. The purified libraries were quantified using a Qubit 3.0 fluorometer, sized with a Bioanalyzer 2100, and then quantified again using the KAPA Library Quantification kit. Every immunoSEQ 96-well plate was sequenced on a separate single-read 150-cycle Illumina NextSeq 550 flow cell. In the source study's methods: Because the immunoSEQ output included only junctional sequences and no quality scores, the filtering could not be the same as the filtering used for full-length reads. Sequences were annotated with PyIR, a Python wrapper for IgBLAST v1.9, using IMGT germline references to assign V/J genes and CDR3. Reads were removed for weak V/J assignments (E-value above 1e-6), missing CDR3, stop codons, out-of-frame junctions, or ambiguous translated residues. A V3J clonotype was defined by an identical inferred V gene, J gene, and CDR3 amino acid sequence. Percentage overlap between repertoires was calculated by dividing the number of shared unique clonotypes by the size of the smaller repertoire. Three approaches were used to assess repertoire richness: RTK rarefaction, the Chao1 estimator, and Recon v2.1 estimates of unobserved clonotypes. For all TCRbeta clonotypes obtained by the gDNA method from a few donors, generation probabilities were computed with OLGA. This is the immuneACCESS table as TCRdb keeps it, with only in-frame sequences that have V and J called. A part of the clones is gone; compared with another copy, unresolved V genes explain less than half, and the rest is unexplained. That table is the source of V, J and clone size, and D and trimming were worked out from the DNA. Here the sample has about 2 million clones; about 94% occur a single time. The ten largest clones add up to 0.95% to 1.5% of the sample.

Regarding this clone: What antigen it recognizes has not been identified. The input lacks base qualities; no much larger clone sits a single base away.

CD8 naive samples were obtained by positive selection for CCR7 among CD45RO-negative cells, yielding a CD45RA+CCR7+ population from which TemRA cells were excluded. The donors were healthy, HIV-negative adults who had no recently reported acute infections or vaccinations. Every donor was a Caucasian adult living in Nashville, Tennessee, USA. Blood was obtained by leukapheresis, after which PBMCs were separated by Ficoll-Histopaque density gradient centrifugation and cryopreserved in liquid nitrogen vapor phase. Analytical flow cytometry was used to check the purity and quantity of each magnetically sorted T cell population. From each sorted fraction, genomic DNA was isolated and quantified by UV absorbance on a Nanodrop 2000c. The sample comprised naive CD8+ T cells sorted from blood. What the cell subset or site label conveys for this sample: CD45RA+CCR7+. This TCR was sampled from a man aged 18 to 35 in good health.

The encoded CDR3 is CASSLSSGGASSYEQYF. The nucleotides read TGTGCCAGCAGCTTATCCTCCGGGGGAGCGAGCTCCTACGAGCAGTACTTC. Here the chain combines TRBV7-2 and TRBJ2-7; tentative D gene TRBD2, with 6 bases matching. Trimming removed 2 bases from V and 0 bases from J, leaving 17 bases between the germline ends. The germline V gene gives CDR1 as SGHTA and CDR2 as FQGNSA. The CDR3 sequence holds 17 residues, the cysteine and phenylalanine included. The only DNA kept is the CDR3, 51 bases in frame from the first base.